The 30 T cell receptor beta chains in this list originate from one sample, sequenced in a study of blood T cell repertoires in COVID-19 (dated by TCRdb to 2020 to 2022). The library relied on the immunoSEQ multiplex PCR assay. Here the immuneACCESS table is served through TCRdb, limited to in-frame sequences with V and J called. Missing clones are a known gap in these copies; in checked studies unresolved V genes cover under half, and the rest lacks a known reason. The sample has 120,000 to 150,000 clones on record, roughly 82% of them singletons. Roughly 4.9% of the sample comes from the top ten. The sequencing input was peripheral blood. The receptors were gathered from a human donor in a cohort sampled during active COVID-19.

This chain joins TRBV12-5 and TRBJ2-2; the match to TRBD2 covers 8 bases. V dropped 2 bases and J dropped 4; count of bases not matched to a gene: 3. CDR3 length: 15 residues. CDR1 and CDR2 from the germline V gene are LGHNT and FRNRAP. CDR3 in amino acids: CASGLTSGSTGELFF. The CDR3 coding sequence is TGTGCTAGTGGTTTGACCAGCGGGAGCACCGGGGAGCTGTTTTTT. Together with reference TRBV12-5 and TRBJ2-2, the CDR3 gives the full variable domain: DARVTQTPRHKVTEMGQEVTMRCQPILGHNTVFWYRQTMMQGLELLAYFRNRAPLDDSGMPKDRFSAEMPDATLATLKIQPSEPRDSAVYFCASGLTSGSTGELFFGEGSRLTVL.

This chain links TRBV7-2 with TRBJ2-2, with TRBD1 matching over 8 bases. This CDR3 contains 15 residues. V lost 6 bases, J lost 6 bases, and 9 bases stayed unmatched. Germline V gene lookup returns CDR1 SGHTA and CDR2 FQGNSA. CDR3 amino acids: CASRQSYRGAGELFF. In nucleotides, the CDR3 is TGTGCCAGCAGGCAATCATACAGGGGGGCCGGGGAGCTGTTTTTT.

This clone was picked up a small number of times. CDR3 sequence reads: CASSRKREEQFF. The CDR3, as DNA: TGTGCCAGCAGTAGAAAGCGCGAGGAGCAGTTCTTC. The chain joins TRBV2 to TRBJ2-1; D is ambiguous. The germline gives CDR1 SNHLY, CDR2 FYNNEI. This CDR3 is 12 amino acids long. V was cut by 5 bases and J by 10 bases, with 12 bases left in between.

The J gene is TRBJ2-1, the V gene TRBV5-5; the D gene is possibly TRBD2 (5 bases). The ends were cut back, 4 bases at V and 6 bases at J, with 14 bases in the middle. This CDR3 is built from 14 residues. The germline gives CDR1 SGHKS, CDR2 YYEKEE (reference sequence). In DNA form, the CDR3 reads TGTGCCAGCAGCCCCCCACTAGTTCCCAATGAGCAGTTCTTC. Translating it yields CASSPPLVPNEQFF.

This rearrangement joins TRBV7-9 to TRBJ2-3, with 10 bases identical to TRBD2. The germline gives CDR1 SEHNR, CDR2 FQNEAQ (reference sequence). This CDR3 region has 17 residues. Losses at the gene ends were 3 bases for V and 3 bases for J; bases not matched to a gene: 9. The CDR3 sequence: CASSLAIAGGPTDTQYF. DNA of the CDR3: TGTGCCAGCAGCTTGGCCATAGCGGGAGGCCCGACAGATACGCAGTATTTT.

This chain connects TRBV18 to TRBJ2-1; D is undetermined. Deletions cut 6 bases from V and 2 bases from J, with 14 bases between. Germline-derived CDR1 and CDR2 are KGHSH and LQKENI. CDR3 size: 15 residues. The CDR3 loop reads CASSLLEKTYNEQFF. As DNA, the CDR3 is TGTGCCAGCTCCCTCCTCGAGAAGACCTACAATGAGCAGTTCTTC.

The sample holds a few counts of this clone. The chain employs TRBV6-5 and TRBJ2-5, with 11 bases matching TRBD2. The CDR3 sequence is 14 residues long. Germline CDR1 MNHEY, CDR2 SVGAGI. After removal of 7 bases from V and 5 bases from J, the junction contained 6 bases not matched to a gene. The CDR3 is CASTSSGGYETQYF. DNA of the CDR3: TGTGCCAGCACATCTAGCGGGGGGTACGAGACCCAGTACTTC.

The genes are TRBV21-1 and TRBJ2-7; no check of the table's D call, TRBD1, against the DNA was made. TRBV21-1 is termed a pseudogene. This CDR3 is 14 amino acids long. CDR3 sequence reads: CASSLGGPTYEQYV. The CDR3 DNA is TGTGCCAGCAGCCTAGGGGGCCCCACCTACGAGCAGTACGTC.

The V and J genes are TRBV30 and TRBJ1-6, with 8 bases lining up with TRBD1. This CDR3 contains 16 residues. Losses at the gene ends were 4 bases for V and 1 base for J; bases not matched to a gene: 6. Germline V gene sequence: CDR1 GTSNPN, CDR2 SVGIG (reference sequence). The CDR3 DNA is TGTGCCTGGAACACAGGGGGTGGGTCCTATAATTCACCCCTCCACTTT. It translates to CAWNTGGGSYNSPLHF. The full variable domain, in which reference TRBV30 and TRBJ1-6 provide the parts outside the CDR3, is SQTIHQWPATLVQPVGSPLSLECTVEGTSNPNLYWYRQAAGRGLQLLFYSVGIGQISSEVPQNLSASRPQDRQFILSSKKLLLSDSGFYLCAWNTGGGSYNSPLHFGNGTRLTVT.

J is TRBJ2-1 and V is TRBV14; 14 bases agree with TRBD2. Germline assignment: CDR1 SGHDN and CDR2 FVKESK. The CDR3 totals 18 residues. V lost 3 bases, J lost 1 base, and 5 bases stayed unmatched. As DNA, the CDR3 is TGTGCCAGCAGCCAGAGACTAGCGGGGGGGGCGTCCTACAATGAGCAGTTCTTC. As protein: CASSQRLAGGASYNEQFF. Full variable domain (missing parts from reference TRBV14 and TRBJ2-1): EAGVTQFPSHSVIEKGQTVTLRCDPISGHDNLYWYRRVMGKEIKFLLHFVKESKQDESGMPNNRFLAERTGGTYSTLKVQPAELEDSGVYFCASSQRLAGGASYNEQFFGPGTRLTVL.

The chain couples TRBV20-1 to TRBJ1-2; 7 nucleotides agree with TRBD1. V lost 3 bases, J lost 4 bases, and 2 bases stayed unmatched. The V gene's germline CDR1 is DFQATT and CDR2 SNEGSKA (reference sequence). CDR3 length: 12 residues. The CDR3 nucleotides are TGCAGTGCTAGTGGGACAGTCTATGGCTACACCTTC. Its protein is CSASGTVYGYTF.

CDR3 DNA sequence: TGCAGTGCTAGTGTCGTGGGGGCGACGAATTCACCCCTCCACTTT. Translating gives CSASVVGATNSPLHF. The V call is TRBV20-1, the J call TRBJ1-6; D is perhaps TRBD1 (6 bases). CDR1 and CDR2 from the germline V gene are DFQATT and SNEGSKA (reference sequence). This CDR3 has 15 residues. V was shortened by 3 bases and J by 7 bases, with 16 bases between the two germline ends.

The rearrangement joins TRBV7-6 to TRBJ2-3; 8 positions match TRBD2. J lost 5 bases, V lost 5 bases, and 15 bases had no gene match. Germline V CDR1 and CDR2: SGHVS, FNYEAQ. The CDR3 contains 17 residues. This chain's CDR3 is CASSLPEESGRGDTQYF. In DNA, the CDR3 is TGTGCCAGCAGCCTCCCGGAGGAGAGCGGGAGAGGAGATACGCAGTATTTT.

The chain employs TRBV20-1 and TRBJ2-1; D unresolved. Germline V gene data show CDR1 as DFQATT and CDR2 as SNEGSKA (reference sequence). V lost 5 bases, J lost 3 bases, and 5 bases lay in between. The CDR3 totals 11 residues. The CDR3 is CSASFYNEQFF. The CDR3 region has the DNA TGCAGTGCTTCTTTCTACAATGAGCAGTTCTTC.

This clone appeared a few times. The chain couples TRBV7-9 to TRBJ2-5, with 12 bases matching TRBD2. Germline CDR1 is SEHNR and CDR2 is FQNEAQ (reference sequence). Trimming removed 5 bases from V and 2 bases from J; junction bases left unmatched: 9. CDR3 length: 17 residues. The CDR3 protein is CASSPPRTSGIQETQYF. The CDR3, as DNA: TGTGCCAGCAGCCCGCCAAGGACTAGCGGGATACAAGAGACCCAGTACTTC.

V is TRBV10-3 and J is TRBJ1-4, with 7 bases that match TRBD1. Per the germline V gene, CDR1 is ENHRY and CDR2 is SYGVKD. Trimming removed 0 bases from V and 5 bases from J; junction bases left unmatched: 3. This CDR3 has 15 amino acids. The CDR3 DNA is TGTGCCATCAGTGAGTCCGAGACAGGGAATGAAAAACTGTTTTTT. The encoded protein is CAISESETGNEKLFF.

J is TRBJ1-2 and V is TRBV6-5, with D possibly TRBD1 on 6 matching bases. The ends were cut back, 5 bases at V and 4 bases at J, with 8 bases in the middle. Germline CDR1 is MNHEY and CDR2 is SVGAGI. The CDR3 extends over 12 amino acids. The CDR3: CASSRQVYGYTF. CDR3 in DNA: TGTGCCAGCAGTCGACAGGTCTATGGCTACACCTTC.

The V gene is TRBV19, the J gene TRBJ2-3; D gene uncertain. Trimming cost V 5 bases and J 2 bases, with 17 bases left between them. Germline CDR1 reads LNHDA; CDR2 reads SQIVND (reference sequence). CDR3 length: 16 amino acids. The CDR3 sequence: CASSSRLAAPTDTQYF. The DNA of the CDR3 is TGTGCCAGTAGTTCCCGTTTAGCTGCACCCACAGATACGCAGTATTTT.

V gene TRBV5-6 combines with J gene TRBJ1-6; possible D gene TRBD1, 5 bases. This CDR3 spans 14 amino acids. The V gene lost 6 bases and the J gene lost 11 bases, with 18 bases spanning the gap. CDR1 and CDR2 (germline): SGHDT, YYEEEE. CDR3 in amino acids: CASTSPGVGTPLHF. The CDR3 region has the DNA TGTGCCAGCACCTCCCCGGGGGTCGGGACACCCCTCCACTTT.

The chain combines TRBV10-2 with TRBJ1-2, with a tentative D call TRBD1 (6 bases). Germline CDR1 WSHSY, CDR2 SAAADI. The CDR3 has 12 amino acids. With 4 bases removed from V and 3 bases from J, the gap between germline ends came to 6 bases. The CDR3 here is CASSGTDYGYTF. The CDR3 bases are TGCGCCAGCAGTGGGACAGACTATGGCTACACCTTC.

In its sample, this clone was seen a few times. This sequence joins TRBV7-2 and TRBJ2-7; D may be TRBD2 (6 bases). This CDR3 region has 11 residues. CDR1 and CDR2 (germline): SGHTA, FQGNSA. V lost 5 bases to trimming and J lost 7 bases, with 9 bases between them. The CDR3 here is CASSGEAEQYV. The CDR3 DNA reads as TGTGCCAGCAGCGGGGAGGCTGAGCAGTACGTC.

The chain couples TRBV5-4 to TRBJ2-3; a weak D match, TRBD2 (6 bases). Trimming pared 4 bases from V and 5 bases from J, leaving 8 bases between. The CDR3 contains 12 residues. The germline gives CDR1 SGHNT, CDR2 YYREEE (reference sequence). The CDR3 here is CASSQGLDTQYF. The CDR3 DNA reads TGTGCCAGCAGCCAGGGACTAGATACGCAGTATTTT.

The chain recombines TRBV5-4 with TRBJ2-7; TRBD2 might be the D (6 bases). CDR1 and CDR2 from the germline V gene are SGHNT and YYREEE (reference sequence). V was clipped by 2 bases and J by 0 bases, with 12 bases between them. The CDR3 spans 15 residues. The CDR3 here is CASSLGGRRSYEQYV. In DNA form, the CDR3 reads TGTGCCAGCAGCTTAGGTGGGAGGCGCTCCTACGAGCAGTACGTC.

As DNA, the CDR3 is TGTGCCAGCAGCCCCGGGACAAAAGATGGCTACACCTTC. This codes for CASSPGTKDGYTF. The genes are TRBV28 and TRBJ1-2, with D perhaps matching TRBD1 (6 bases). The germline gives CDR1 MDHEN, CDR2 SYDVKM. The CDR3 is 13 amino acids. V lost 6 bases and J lost 6, with 14 bases in between.

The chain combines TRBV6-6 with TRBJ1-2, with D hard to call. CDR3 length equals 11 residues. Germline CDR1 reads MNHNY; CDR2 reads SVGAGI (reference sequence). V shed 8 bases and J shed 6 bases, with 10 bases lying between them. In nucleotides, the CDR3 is TGTGCCAGCCAGATGGCGGATGGCTACACCTTC. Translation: CASQMADGYTF.

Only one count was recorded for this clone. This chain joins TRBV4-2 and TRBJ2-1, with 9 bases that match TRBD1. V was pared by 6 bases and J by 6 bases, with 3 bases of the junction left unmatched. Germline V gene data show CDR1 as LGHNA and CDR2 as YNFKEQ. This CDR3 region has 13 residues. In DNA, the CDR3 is TGTGCCAGCAGGGGGACAGGGAGCAATGAGCAGTTCTTC. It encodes CASRGTGSNEQFF.

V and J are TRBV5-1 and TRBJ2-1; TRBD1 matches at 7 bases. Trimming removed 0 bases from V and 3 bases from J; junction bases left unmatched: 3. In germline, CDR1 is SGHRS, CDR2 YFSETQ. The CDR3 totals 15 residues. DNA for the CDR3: TGCGCCAGCAGCTTGGTCCCAGGGGGCTACAATGAGCAGTTCTTC. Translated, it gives CASSLVPGGYNEQFF.

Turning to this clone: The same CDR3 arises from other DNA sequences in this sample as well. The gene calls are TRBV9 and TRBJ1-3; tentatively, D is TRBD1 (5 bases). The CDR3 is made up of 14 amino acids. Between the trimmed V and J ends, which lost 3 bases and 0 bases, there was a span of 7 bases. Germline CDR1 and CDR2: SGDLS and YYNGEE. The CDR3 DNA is TGTGCCAGCAGCGCAGGGTACTCTGGAAACACCATATATTTT. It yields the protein CASSAGYSGNTIYF.

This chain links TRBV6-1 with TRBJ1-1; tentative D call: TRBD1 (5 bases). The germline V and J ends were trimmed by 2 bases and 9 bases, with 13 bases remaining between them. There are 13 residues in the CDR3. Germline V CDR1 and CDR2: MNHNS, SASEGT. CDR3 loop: CASSENRRQQAFF. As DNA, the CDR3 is TGTGCCAGCAGTGAAAATCGGAGACAGCAAGCTTTCTTT.

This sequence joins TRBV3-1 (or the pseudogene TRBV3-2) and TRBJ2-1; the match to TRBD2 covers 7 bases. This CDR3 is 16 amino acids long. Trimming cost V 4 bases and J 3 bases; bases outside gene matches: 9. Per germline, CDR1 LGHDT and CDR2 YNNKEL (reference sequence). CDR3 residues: CASSRRLGGDYNEQFF. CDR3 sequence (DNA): TGTGCCAGCAGCCGTCGGTTGGGGGGGGACTACAATGAGCAGTTCTTC.